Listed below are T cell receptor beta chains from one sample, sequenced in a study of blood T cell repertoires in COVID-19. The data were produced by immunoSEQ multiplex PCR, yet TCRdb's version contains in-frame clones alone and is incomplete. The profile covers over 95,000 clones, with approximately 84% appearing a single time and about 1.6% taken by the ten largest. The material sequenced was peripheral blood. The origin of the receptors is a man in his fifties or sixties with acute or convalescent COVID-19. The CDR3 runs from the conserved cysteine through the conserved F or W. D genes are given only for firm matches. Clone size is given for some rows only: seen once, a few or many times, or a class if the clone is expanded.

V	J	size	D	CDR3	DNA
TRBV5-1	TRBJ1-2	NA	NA	CASSVQGDGYTF	TGCGCCAGCAGCGTACAGGGAGATGGCTACACCTTC
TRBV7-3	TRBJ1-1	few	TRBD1	CASSLLPTGGRNTEAFF	TGTGCCAGCAGCCTACTACCAACAGGGGGGAGGAACACTGAAGCTTTCTTT
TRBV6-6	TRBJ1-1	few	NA	CASSKSQAEAFF	TGTGCCAGCAGCAAGAGTCAGGCAGAAGCTTTCTTT
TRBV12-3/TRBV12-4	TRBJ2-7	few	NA	CASSLRTTDEQYF	TGTGCCAGCAGTTTACGAACTACCGACGAGCAGTACTTC
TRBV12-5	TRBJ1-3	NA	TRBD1	CASGLGDRFSGNTIYF	TGTGCTAGTGGTTTGGGGGACAGATTCTCTGGAAACACCATATATTTT
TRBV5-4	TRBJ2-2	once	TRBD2	CASSPSGRNTGELFF	TGTGCCAGCAGCCCTAGCGGGCGAAACACCGGGGAGCTGTTTTTT
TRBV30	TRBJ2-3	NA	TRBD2	CAWTRLATTDTQYF	TGTGCCTGGACCAGACTAGCGACGACGGATACGCAGTATTTT
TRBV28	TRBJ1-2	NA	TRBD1	CASSVRQGRANYGYTF	TGTGCCAGCAGTGTGAGACAGGGAAGGGCTAACTATGGCTACACCTTC
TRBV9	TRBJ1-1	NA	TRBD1	CASSATGQTNTEAFF	TGTGCCAGCAGCGCGACGGGACAGACGAACACTGAAGCTTTCTTT
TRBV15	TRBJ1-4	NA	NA	CATSLYRSTNEKLFF	TGTGCCACCAGCCTTTACAGATCAACTAATGAAAAACTGTTTTTT
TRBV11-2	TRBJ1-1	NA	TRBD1	CASSPGQGSSEAFF	TGTGCCAGCAGCCCGGGACAGGGGTCGTCTGAAGCTTTCTTT
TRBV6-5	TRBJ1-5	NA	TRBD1	CATTDRVTNQPQHF	TGTGCCACTACTGACAGGGTGACGAATCAGCCCCAGCATTTT
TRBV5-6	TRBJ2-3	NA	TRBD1	CASSSGTGHSTDTQYF	TGTGCCAGCAGCTCCGGGACAGGGCATAGCACAGATACGCAGTATTTT
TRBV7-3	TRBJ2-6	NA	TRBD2	CASSPGRAGANVLTF	TGTGCCAGCAGCCCGGGGAGGGCTGGGGCCAACGTCCTGACTTTC
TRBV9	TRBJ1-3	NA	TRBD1	CASSAGQGVLRNTIYF	TGTGCCAGCAGCGCAGGACAGGGTGTATTAAGAAACACCATATATTTT
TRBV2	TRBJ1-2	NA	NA	CASSQQGETGGYTF	TGTGCCAGCAGTCAACAGGGAGAGACGGGTGGCTACACCTTC
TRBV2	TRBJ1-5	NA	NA	CASSEQFSNQPQHF	TGTGCCAGCAGTGAACAGTTTAGCAATCAGCCCCAGCATTTT
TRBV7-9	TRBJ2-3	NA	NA	CASSPAVASLGDTQYF	TGTGCCAGCAGCCCCGCCGTGGCTAGCCTGGGGGATACGCAGTATTTT
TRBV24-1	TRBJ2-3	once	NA	CATSDMDSRVDADTQYF	TGTGCCACCAGTGATATGGACAGTCGGGTGGATGCAGATACGCAGTATTTT
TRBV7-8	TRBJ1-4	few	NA	CASSPHRTNEKLFF	TGTGCCAGCAGCCCCCACCGGACTAATGAAAAACTGTTTTTT
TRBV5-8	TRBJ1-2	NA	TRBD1	CASSLVGQGARIDYGYTF	TGTGCCAGCAGCTTGGTGGGACAGGGGGCGAGAATAGACTATGGCTACACCTTC
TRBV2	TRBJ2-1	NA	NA	CASSWQGQWNEQFF	TGTGCCAGCAGTTGGCAGGGCCAATGGAATGAGCAGTTCTTC
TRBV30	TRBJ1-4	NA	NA	CAWSPDTEKLFF	TGTGCCTGGAGTCCCGACACCGAAAAACTGTTTTTT
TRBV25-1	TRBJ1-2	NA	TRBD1	CASSGSADRAFYGYTF	TGTGCCAGCAGTGGCTCCGCGGACAGGGCGTTCTATGGCTACACCTTC
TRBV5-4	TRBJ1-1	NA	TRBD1	CASSLAGQGRAFF	TGTGCCAGCAGCTTGGCAGGACAGGGGAGAGCTTTCTTT
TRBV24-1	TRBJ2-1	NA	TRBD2	CATSDRTSGGAYNEQFF	TGTGCCACCAGTGACAGGACTAGCGGGGGGGCTTACAATGAGCAGTTCTTC
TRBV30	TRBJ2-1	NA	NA	CAWSALWSGNEQFF	TGTGCCTGGAGTGCGCTCTGGAGCGGCAATGAGCAGTTCTTC
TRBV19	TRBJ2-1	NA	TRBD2	CASGTSGGVWDEQFF	TGTGCCAGTGGGACTAGCGGGGGAGTTTGGGATGAGCAGTTCTTC
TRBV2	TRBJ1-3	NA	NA	CASSARDRGNTIYF	TGTGCCAGCAGCGCGCGGGACCGTGGAAACACCATATATTTT
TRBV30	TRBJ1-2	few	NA	CALSFGQNYGYTF	TGTGCCTTAAGCTTTGGACAGAACTATGGCTACACCTTC
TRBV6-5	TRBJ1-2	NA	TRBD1	CASSWDSLTYGYTF	TGTGCCAGCAGTTGGGACAGCCTAACGTATGGCTACACCTTC
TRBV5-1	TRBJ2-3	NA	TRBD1	CASSLGDRADTQYF	TGCGCCAGCAGCTTAGGGGACAGGGCAGATACGCAGTATTTT
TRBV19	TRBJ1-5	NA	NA	CASSFDNPLSNQPQHF	TGTGCCAGTAGTTTCGACAACCCTCTTAGCAATCAGCCCCAGCATTTT
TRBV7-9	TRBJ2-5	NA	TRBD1	CASSLGENTPGQGAETQYF	TGTGCCAGCAGCCTTGGTGAGAATACTCCGGGACAGGGGGCTGAGACCCAGTACTTC
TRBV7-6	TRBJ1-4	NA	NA	CASSRNSRTNEKLFF	TGTGCCAGCAGCAGAAACAGCAGAACTAATGAAAAACTGTTTTTT
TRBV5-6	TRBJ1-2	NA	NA	CASSGSNPGQLVYTF	TGTGCCAGCAGCGGATCTAACCCAGGACAGCTCGTCTACACCTTC
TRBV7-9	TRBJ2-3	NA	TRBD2	CAGASGGGTDTQYF	TGTGCCGGTGCTAGCGGGGGCGGCACAGATACGCAGTATTTT
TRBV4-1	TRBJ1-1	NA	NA	CASSPRWEMNTEAFF	TGCGCCAGCAGCCCCCGGTGGGAGATGAACACTGAAGCTTTCTTT
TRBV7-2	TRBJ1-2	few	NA	CASKGGANYGYTF	TGTGCCAGCAAAGGAGGGGCTAACTATGGCTACACCTTC
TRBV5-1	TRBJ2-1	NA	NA	CASSLDGTSYNEQFF	TGCGCCAGCAGCTTGGACGGGACTTCATACAATGAGCAGTTCTTC
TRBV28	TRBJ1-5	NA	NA	CASGGISRPQHF	TGTGCCAGCGGAGGGATCTCACGGCCCCAGCATTTT
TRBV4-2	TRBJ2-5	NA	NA	CASSQGVGGEETQYF	TGTGCCAGCAGCCAAGGGGTAGGGGGGGAGGAGACCCAGTACTTC
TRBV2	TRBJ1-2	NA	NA	CASSAQANYGYTF	TGTGCCAGCAGTGCCCAGGCGAACTATGGCTACACCTTC
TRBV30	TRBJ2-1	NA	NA	CAWSPRGNEQFF	TGTGCCTGGAGTCCCAGAGGCAATGAGCAGTTCTTC
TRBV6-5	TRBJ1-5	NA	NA	CASSLYREGSQPQHF	TGTGCCAGCAGCCTATACAGGGAAGGGAGCCAGCCCCAGCATTTT
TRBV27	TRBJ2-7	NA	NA	CASSPSGLLGGYEQYF	TGTGCCAGCAGTCCGTCTGGTCTCCTGGGGGGCTACGAGCAGTACTTC
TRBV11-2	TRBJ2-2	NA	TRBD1	CASSSAGQVRTGELFF	TGTGCCAGCAGCTCCGCGGGACAGGTTAGGACCGGGGAGCTGTTTTTT
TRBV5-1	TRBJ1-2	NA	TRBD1	CASSLRDRGGYTF	TGCGCCAGCAGCTTGCGGGACAGGGGCGGCTACACCTTC
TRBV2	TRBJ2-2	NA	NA	CASSEALGIGGTGELFF	TGTGCCAGCAGTGAAGCGCTTGGTATCGGAGGGACCGGGGAGCTGTTTTTT
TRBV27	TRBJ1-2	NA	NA	CASSLGAGRGYTF	TGTGCCAGCAGCCTGGGGGCAGGGCGCGGCTACACCTTC
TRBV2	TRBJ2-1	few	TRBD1	CASSDQGDGEQFF	TGTGCCAGCAGTGACCAGGGGGACGGTGAGCAGTTCTTC
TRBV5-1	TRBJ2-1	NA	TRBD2	CASSQGSSGLAGEQFF	TGCGCCAGCTCCCAGGGGAGTTCGGGACTAGCGGGGGAGCAGTTCTTC
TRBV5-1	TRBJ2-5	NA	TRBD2	CASSVPSGGPQETQYF	TGCGCCAGCAGCGTCCCTAGCGGGGGGCCCCAAGAGACCCAGTACTTC
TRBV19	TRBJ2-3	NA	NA	CASSIDLAGYTDTQYF	TGTGCCAGTAGTATAGATCTGGCGGGGTACACAGATACGCAGTATTTT
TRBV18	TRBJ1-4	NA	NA	CASLPPGGATNEKLFF	TGTGCCAGCTTACCGCCCGGGGGGGCAACTAATGAAAAACTGTTTTTT
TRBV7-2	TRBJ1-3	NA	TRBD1	CASSSTTGGYGNTIYF	TGTGCCAGCAGCTCGACAACAGGGGGTTATGGAAACACCATATATTTT
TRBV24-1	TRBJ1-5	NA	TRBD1	CATSGAGTGGNQPQHF	TGTGCCACCAGTGGTGCCGGGACAGGGGGCAATCAGCCCCAGCATTTT
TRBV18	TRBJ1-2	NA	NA	CASSPETGGPYGYTF	TGTGCCAGCTCACCGGAGACAGGCGGACCCTATGGCTACACCTTC
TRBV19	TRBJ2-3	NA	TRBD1	CASGDRAGDTQYF	TGTGCCAGTGGAGACAGGGCTGGTGATACGCAGTATTTT